This T cell receptor beta chain appears in the sequencing data of a study of somatic mutations in cytotoxic T cells in rheumatoid arthritis. Study background: Sorting by flow gave nearly 100% purity for some V beta antibody-stained T-cell populations, including V beta1+ cells sequenced for TCRB.

V shed 3 bases and J shed 0 bases, with 6 bases lying between them. The CDR3 consists of 13 residues. Germline V CDR1 and CDR2: SGHRS, YFSETQ. With respect to this clone: Its matching antigen is unknown.

Clones were sequenced by immunoSEQ multiplex PCR, and TCRdb holds only the in-frame ones, with some missing. This table holds about 20,000 clones, about 86% found once. Researchers isolated CD4+ and CD8+ cells by positive magnetic bead selection and then checked their purity by flow cytometry. Study findings and constraints: CD8+ T-cell clonality did not differ significantly between rheumatoid arthritis patients and age-matched healthy controls. Some patients, about an eighth of the roughly 65, had a largest CD8+ clone that exceeded 20% of CD8+ cells.

The gene calls are TRBV5-1 and TRBJ1-1; D remains unclear. The receptor was isolated from a woman aged 50 to 65 in good health. The sequenced sample was CD8+ T cells sorted from blood. CDR3 residues: CASSSTVNTEAFF. The CDR3 nucleotides are TGCGCCAGCAGCTCTACAGTGAACACTGAAGCTTTCTTT.